The rows below give T cell receptor beta chains drawn from one sample of a study of T cell responses to AZD1222 COVID-19 vaccine. Sequencing used immunoSEQ multiplex PCR; TCRdb keeps in-frame clones, though not all of them. The repertoire consists of 150,000 or so clones, with 90% to 95% occurring once and the leading ten covering roughly 5.6%. The sequencing used peripheral blood, collected on day 0 of AZD1222 vaccination. The receptor set was obtained from an adult in good health. Both conserved end residues are part of each CDR3. D genes are given only for firm matches. Only part of the rows carry a size: once, few, many, or a class if the clone is expanded.

d_call	clone_size	cdr3_length	v_call	j_call	cdr3_nt	cdr3_aa
-	-	12	TRBV28	TRBJ2-1	TGTGCCAGCTTAGGGGCCCACAATGAGCAGTTCTTC	CASLGAHNEQFF
-	-	12	TRBV9	TRBJ1-4	TGTGCCAGCAGCTTAAGCGGCGAAAAACTGTTTTTT	CASSLSGEKLFF
-	-	14	TRBV29-1	TRBJ1-3	TGCAGCGTTTCCTTGAGACAGAGACTAAACACCATATATTTT	CSVSLRQRLNTIYF
-	-	15	TRBV11-1	TRBJ2-7	TGTGCCAGCAGCTTAGACCTAGGTGGCCCCTACGAGCAGTACTTC	CASSLDLGGPYEQYF
-	-	18	TRBV7-9	TRBJ2-1	TGTGCCAGCAGCCCGCTCTCGGGGCACATCCCTTTCTACAATGAGCAGTTCTTC	CASSPLSGHIPFYNEQFF
-	-	15	TRBV11-2	TRBJ1-6	TGTGCCAGCAGCTTAGTTCAGGCGTTAAACTCACCCCTCCACTTT	CASSLVQALNSPLHF
-	-	15	TRBV5-1	TRBJ2-2	TGCGCCAGCAGCTTCGGACATACTAACACCGGGGAGCTGTTTTTT	CASSFGHTNTGELFF
-	-	15	TRBV28	TRBJ2-2	TGTGCCAGCAGTTTGGCCGGGATCTCTACCGGGGAGCTGTTTTTT	CASSLAGISTGELFF
-	-	16	TRBV5-1	TRBJ2-2	TGCGCCAGCAGCTTGTTATTACAAGGGAGTACCGGGGAGCTGTTTTTT	CASSLLLQGSTGELFF
-	-	12	TRBV3-1/TRBV3-2	TRBJ2-7	TGTGCCAGCAGCGGAGAGGTCTACGAGCAGTACTTC	CASSGEVYEQYF
TRBD2	-	18	TRBV27	TRBJ2-1	TGTGCCAGCAGTACGTCCTTTCCGGGACTAGCAACTTACAATGAGCAGTTCTTC	CASSTSFPGLATYNEQFF
TRBD1	-	14	TRBV27	TRBJ2-7	TGTGCCAGCAGCTGGGACAGGAACGATTACGAGCAGTACTTC	CASSWDRNDYEQYF
-	-	14	TRBV4-2	TRBJ1-5	TGTGCCAGCAGCCGGGGTGGGAGCAATCAGCCCCAGCATTTT	CASSRGGSNQPQHF
-	-	13	TRBV7-9	TRBJ2-7	TGTGCCAGCAAGCCTGGGACGGAGAAAGAGCAGTACTTC	CASKPGTEKEQYF
-	-	15	TRBV6-6	TRBJ1-1	TGTGCCAGCAGCACTGGGGGAGGGATGAACACTGAAGCTTTCTTT	CASSTGGGMNTEAFF
TRBD1	-	14	TRBV6-1	TRBJ1-5	TGTGCCAGCAGTGAAACAGGGGGCGAGAAGCCCCAGCATTTT	CASSETGGEKPQHF
TRBD2	-	16	TRBV3-1/TRBV3-2	TRBJ2-7	TGTGCCAGCAGCCGCGGGACTAGCATTTTGGGCTACGAGCAGTACTTC	CASSRGTSILGYEQYF
-	-	13	TRBV4-1	TRBJ1-3	TGCGCCAGCAGCCAAAACTCTGGAAACACCATATATTTT	CASSQNSGNTIYF
-	-	15	TRBV7-3	TRBJ2-3	TGTGCCAGCAGTTCTAAGCCTTCCAGCACAGATACGCAGTATTTT	CASSSKPSSTDTQYF
-	-	13	TRBV18	TRBJ1-1	TGTGCCAGCTCACCAGAGCAGGGTACTGAAGCTTTCTTT	CASSPEQGTEAFF
-	-	14	TRBV5-3	TRBJ1-5	TGTGCCAGAAGCTCGGGCCCGGCGATCAAGCCCCAGCATTTT	CARSSGPAIKPQHF
-	-	15	TRBV2	TRBJ2-5	TGTGCCAGCAGGAAAGATCCTAACCGGGTTGAGACCCAGTACTTC	CASRKDPNRVETQYF
TRBD2	-	16	TRBV7-6	TRBJ2-7	TGTGCCAGCAGCTTAGAGGCTAGCGGGACCCCTGGCGAGCAGTACTTC	CASSLEASGTPGEQYF
-	-	13	TRBV7-3	TRBJ1-5	TGTGCCAGCAGCTGGACCGTCAATCAGCCCCAGCATTTT	CASSWTVNQPQHF
-	-	12	TRBV5-8	TRBJ2-1	TGTGCCAGCAGCTTAGCCCTTGGCCCGCCGGTCTTC	CASSLALGPPVF
-	-	15	TRBV5-1	TRBJ1-2	TGCGCCAGCAGCCCGGTAGTTGCTTCTAACTATGGCTACACCTTC	CASSPVVASNYGYTF
TRBD2	-	17	TRBV7-2	TRBJ2-7	TGTGCCAGCAGTCACAGGGGACTAGCGGGGCCTGGCTACGAGCAGTACTTC	CASSHRGLAGPGYEQYF
TRBD2	-	15	TRBV19	TRBJ2-1	TGTGCCAGTAGTTTGACTAGCGGTCCCTACAATGAGCAGTTCTTC	CASSLTSGPYNEQFF
-	few	14	TRBV9	TRBJ1-1	TGTGCCAGCAGCGGATATGAGGGGGACACTGAAGCTTTCTTT	CASSGYEGDTEAFF
-	-	17	TRBV3-1/TRBV3-2	TRBJ1-3	TGTGCCAGCAGCCACCCGATAAGTTACAACTCTGGAAACACCATATATTTT	CASSHPISYNSGNTIYF
-	many	15	TRBV6-5	TRBJ2-3	TGTGCCACTACTTCAAGGCCCGAGGGGACAGATACGCAGTATTTT	CATTSRPEGTDTQYF
-	-	14	TRBV7-6	TRBJ1-1	TGTGCCAGCAGCTTGAAGAGGACGGGGACTGAAGCTTTCTTT	CASSLKRTGTEAFF
TRBD2	-	17	TRBV14	TRBJ2-1	TGTGCCAGCAGCCAAGGCGGGACTAGCGGGTTCGGGAATGAGCAGTTCTTC	CASSQGGTSGFGNEQFF
TRBD1	-	15	TRBV9	TRBJ2-7	TGTGCCAGCAGCCCCCTTGGACAGGGTTCCTACGAGCAGTACTTC	CASSPLGQGSYEQYF
-	-	18	TRBV4-1	TRBJ1-1	TGCGCCAGCAGCCAAGTGATGGGAAACAGGGAGGTGAACACTGAAGCTTTCTTT	CASSQVMGNREVNTEAFF
-	-	16	TRBV4-3	TRBJ1-3	TGCGCCAGCAGCCAGGAGGGGAGGGGTGTCGGAAACACCATATATTTT	CASSQEGRGVGNTIYF
-	-	16	TRBV6-6	TRBJ1-2	TGTGCCAGCAGTTCTATGAGCACGGAGCGCAACTATGGCTACACCTTC	CASSSMSTERNYGYTF
-	-	11	TRBV6-5	TRBJ2-3	TGTGCCAGCAAGCAGGGAGATACGCAGTATTTT	CASKQGDTQYF
TRBD2	-	15	TRBV7-9	TRBJ2-3	TGTGCCAGCAGCCCGAAGGGAGGGAGCACAGATACGCAGTATTTT	CASSPKGGSTDTQYF
-	few	14	TRBV15	TRBJ1-2	TGTGCCACCAGCAGAGACAGGGGTCTAAGTGGCTACACCTTC	CATSRDRGLSGYTF
-	-	15	TRBV7-8	TRBJ2-3	TGTGCCAGCAGCTTGATACAGCGGGGCACAGATACGCAGTATTTT	CASSLIQRGTDTQYF
TRBD1	-	13	TRBV5-1	TRBJ2-5	TGCGCCAGCAGCGTGGGACAGGGAGAGACCCAGTACTTC	CASSVGQGETQYF
-	-	12	TRBV12-3/TRBV12-4	TRBJ1-5	TGTGCCAGCAGTTTACTCAATCTGCCCCAGCATTTT	CASSLLNLPQHF
TRBD1	-	15	TRBV2	TRBJ2-5	TGTGCCAGCAGTGATGTACAGGGGCATGGCGAGACCCAGTACTTC	CASSDVQGHGETQYF
TRBD2	-	15	TRBV4-1	TRBJ2-5	TGCGCCAGCAGCCACGAAGGGGCGGGGGGAGAGACCCAGTACTTC	CASSHEGAGGETQYF
-	-	15	TRBV7-3	TRBJ2-3	TGTGCCAGCAGCTTGTCTCCCGCCAGCACAGATACGCAGTATTTT	CASSLSPASTDTQYF
-	-	17	TRBV9	TRBJ1-4	TGTGCCAGCAGCGTCGGGACTCGGCAAGAGGGGTCTGAAAAACTGTTTTTT	CASSVGTRQEGSEKLFF